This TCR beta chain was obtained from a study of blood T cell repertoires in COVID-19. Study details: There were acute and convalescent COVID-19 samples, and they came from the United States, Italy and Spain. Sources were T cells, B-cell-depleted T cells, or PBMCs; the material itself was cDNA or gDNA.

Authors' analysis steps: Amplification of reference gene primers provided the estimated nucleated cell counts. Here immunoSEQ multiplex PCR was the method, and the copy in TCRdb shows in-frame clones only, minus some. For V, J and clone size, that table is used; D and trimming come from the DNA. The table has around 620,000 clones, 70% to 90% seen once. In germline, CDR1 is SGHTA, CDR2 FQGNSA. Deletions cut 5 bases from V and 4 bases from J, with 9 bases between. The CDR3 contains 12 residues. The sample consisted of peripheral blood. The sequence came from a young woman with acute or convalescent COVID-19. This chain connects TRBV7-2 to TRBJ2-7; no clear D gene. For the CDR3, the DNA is TGTGCCAGCAGCCCCTATAGTTACGAGCAGTACTTC. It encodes CASSPYSYEQYF.